These 25 T cell receptor beta chains came from one sample sequenced in a study of shared clonotypes between healthy human individuals. The assay was immunoSEQ multiplex PCR, and TCRdb's table has in-frame clones only and misses some. The sample records under 1,100,000 clones, about 80% being singletons. Sequencing used memory CD4+ T cells from PBMCs. Described subset: CD45RA-negative fraction. Receptors were obtained from a man in his late teens or twenties in good health. Some clones in this sample may be carry-over from other donors' samples.

The chain combines TRBV7-2 with TRBJ2-1; D is uncertain. The CDR3 runs 15 residues. Looked up from germline, CDR1 is SGHTA and CDR2 is FQGNSA. Trimming shortened V by 1 base and J by 5 bases, and 12 bases separated the two germline ends. The CDR3 region is CASSLGWRFNNEQFF. The CDR3, as DNA: TGTGCCAGCAGCTTAGGTTGGCGGTTTAACAATGAGCAGTTCTTC.

This clone showed up just once. The V call is TRBV5-1, the J call TRBJ1-2; tentative D call: TRBD1 (6 bases). V was clipped by 1 base and J by 6 bases, with 13 bases between them. The germline CDR1 and CDR2 sequences are SGHRS and YFSETQ. CDR3 length equals 14 residues. CDR3 sequence reads: CASSLSAGANGYTF. The DNA of the CDR3 is TGCGCCAGCAGCTTGTCGGCGGGGGCGAATGGCTACACCTTC.

The chain recombines TRBV19 with TRBJ2-2; 9 nucleotides line up with TRBD1. The CDR3 has 15 amino acids. Germline CDR1 reads LNHDA; CDR2 reads SQIVND (reference sequence). Losses at the gene ends were 11 bases for V and 6 bases for J; bases not matched to a gene: 13. Here the CDR3 DNA reads TGTGCCTCCTTTTGGGGACAGGGTAAATCCGGGGAGCTGTTTTTT. It codes for CASFWGQGKSGELFF.

The chain combines TRBV5-1 with TRBJ2-1, with D possibly TRBD2 on 5 matching bases. The V gene lost 0 bases and the J gene lost 7 bases, with 14 bases spanning the gap. The V gene's germline CDR1 is SGHRS and CDR2 YFSETQ. CDR3 size: 15 residues. The CDR3 loop is CASSLAARETNEQFF. DNA for the CDR3: TGCGCCAGCAGCTTGGCAGCAAGGGAGACTAATGAGCAGTTCTTC.

The chain has TRBV25-1 and TRBJ1-3, with D tentatively TRBD1 (6 bases). Germline CDR1 MGHDK, CDR2 SYGVNS. V lost 1 base and J lost 1, with 11 bases in between. The CDR3 is 16 residues long. This CDR3 reads CASSESGTGSGNTIYF. The CDR3 DNA is TGTGCCAGCAGTGAATCGGGCACAGGGTCTGGAAACACCATATATTTT.

The CDR3 DNA follows: TGTGCCAGCAGTTGGGGGACAGGGACCCAAGAGACCCAGTACTTC. The encoded protein is CASSWGTGTQETQYF. The chain carries TRBV6-5 and TRBJ2-5; 9 bases line up with TRBD1. Germline-derived CDR1 and CDR2 are MNHEY and SVGAGI. This CDR3 is 15 amino acids long. V was pared by 4 bases and J by 1 base, with 4 bases of the junction left unmatched.

The CDR3 here is CASSQVIHYEQYF. In DNA form, the CDR3 reads TGCGCCAGCAGCCAAGTTATCCATTACGAGCAGTACTTC. The chain has TRBV4-1 and TRBJ2-7, with no clear D. The CDR3 is 13 amino acids. Germline-derived CDR1 and CDR2 are MGHRA and YSYEKL. V was trimmed by 1 base and J by 4 bases, leaving 8 bases between them.

This clone appeared once. This chain connects TRBV5-6 to TRBJ2-3, with no clear D. CDR1 is SGHDT, CDR2 YYEEEE, per germline. The V gene lost 3 bases and the J gene lost 2 bases, with 16 bases spanning the gap. The CDR3 totals 16 residues. The CDR3 region is CASSYRQSSHTDTQYF. CDR3 nucleotide sequence: TGTGCCAGCAGCTACCGGCAAAGTAGTCACACAGATACGCAGTATTTT.

The chain employs TRBV11-3 and TRBJ2-3; 12 nucleotides match TRBD1. The V gene end was trimmed by 3 bases and the J gene end by 5 bases; junction bases not matched to a gene: 6. The germline V gene encodes CDR1 SGHNT and CDR2 YENEEA. CDR3 length: 16 amino acids. The CDR3 sequence: CASSFGTGGFGDTQYF. CDR3 sequence (DNA): TGTGCCAGCAGCTTCGGGACAGGGGGCTTCGGAGATACGCAGTATTTT.

This clone was recorded a few times. This chain connects TRBV11-2 to TRBJ1-1, with D maybe TRBD1 (6 bases). CDR3 size: 15 residues. Trimming stripped 4 bases from V and 5 bases from J, with 17 bases between. Germline values: CDR1 SGHAT, CDR2 FQNNGV. The DNA of the CDR3 is TGTGCCAGCAGCTCCCTCAGGGGTTTAACGACTGAAGCTTTCTTT. Its protein product is CASSSLRGLTTEAFF. The whole variable domain, remainder taken from reference TRBV11-2 and TRBJ1-1, is EAGVAQSPRYKIIEKRQSVAFWCNPISGHATLYWYQQILGQGPKLLIQFQNNGVVDDSQLPKDRFSAERLKGVDSTLKIQPAKLEDSAVYLCASSSLRGLTTEAFFGQGTRLTVV.

The chain has TRBV5-6 and TRBJ2-7; 9 positions match TRBD1. This CDR3 has 16 residues. With 1 base clipped from V and 6 bases from J, the junction kept 11 bases outside the gene matches. Germline V gives CDR1 SGHDT, CDR2 YYEEEE. The CDR3 protein is CASSLMTGTGYVEQYF. The CDR3 DNA is TGTGCCAGCAGCTTGATGACCGGGACAGGGTATGTCGAGCAGTACTTC.

A note on this clone: Only one base separates this from a far larger clonotype, so it likely reflects a read error. V gene TRBV30 combines with J gene TRBJ2-3, with TRBD1 matching 7 bases. The germline CDR1 and CDR2 sequences are GTSNPN and SVGIG (reference sequence). The CDR3 runs 17 residues. Here the CDR3 DNA reads TGTGGCTGGAGTCTATTTCGGACAGGTACCCGCACAGATACGCAGTATTTT. As protein: CGWSLFRTGTRTDTQYF.

This clone was counted a single time. The rearrangement links TRBV5-6 to TRBJ1-2; 7 nucleotides match TRBD1. Looked up from germline, CDR1 is SGHDT and CDR2 is YYEEEE. There are 16 residues in the CDR3. J was trimmed by 4 bases and V by 4 bases; bases with no gene match: 13. The CDR3 coding sequence is TGTGCCAGCAGCCCCCCAGGGGGGGGACCTCTCTATGGCTACACCTTC. Translated, it gives CASSPPGGGPLYGYTF.

This clone was found many times. Distinct nucleotide sequences in the sample also encode this CDR3. The chain combines TRBV9 with TRBJ2-7, with 10 bases lining up with TRBD1. The junction had 4 bases not matched to a gene; V was cut back by 4 bases and J by 3 bases. CDR1 SGDLS and CDR2 YYNGEE come from the germline V gene. CDR3 length: 14 amino acids. CDR3 region: CASSLGDRGYEQYF. DNA of the CDR3: TGTGCCAGCAGCTTAGGGGACAGGGGCTACGAGCAGTACTTC.

The J gene is TRBJ2-2, the V gene TRBV19; 8 nucleotides match TRBD1. From germline, CDR1 is LNHDA and CDR2 SQIVND (reference sequence). The CDR3 runs to 14 residues. The J segment lost 4 bases and the V segment lost 5 bases, leaving 3 bases of the junction unmatched. The CDR3 DNA reads TGTGCCAGTAGTTCGACAGGGGCCACCGGGGAGCTGTTTTTT. Translated, it gives CASSSTGATGELFF.

The chain links TRBV15 to TRBJ2-1; 8 nucleotides line up with TRBD2. The CDR3 loop spans 17 amino acids. V lost 0 bases, J lost 0 bases, and 4 bases stayed unmatched. Germline CDR1 LNHNV, CDR2 YYDKDF (reference sequence). Here the CDR3 DNA reads TGTGCCACCAGCAGAGATGCAGCGGGAGACTCCTACAATGAGCAGTTCTTC. As protein: CATSRDAAGDSYNEQFF.

The V call is TRBV2, the J call TRBJ2-7, with TRBD2 as a possible D gene (5 bases). Germline V lookup: CDR1 SNHLY, CDR2 FYNNEI. Trimming shortened V by 8 bases and J by 2 bases, and 7 bases separated the two germline ends. CDR3 length equals 11 residues. The CDR3 loop reads CASGGPYEQYF. The CDR3 nucleotides are TGTGCCAGCGGCGGGCCCTACGAGCAGTACTTC. Combining the CDR3 with reference TRBV2 and TRBJ2-7 gives the whole variable domain EPEVTQTPSHQVTQMGQEVILRCVPISNHLYFYWYRQILGQKVEFLVSFYNNEISEKSEIFDDQFSVERPDGSNFTLKIRSTKLEDSAMYFCASGGPYEQYFGPGTRLTVT.

V and J are TRBV7-2 and TRBJ2-7; D is possibly TRBD2 (6 bases). From germline, CDR1 is SGHTA and CDR2 FQGNSA. V shed 5 bases and J shed 1 base, with 15 bases lying between them. The CDR3 loop spans 15 amino acids. The CDR3 nucleotides read TGTGCCAGCAGCCCCACCCTCGGGACTTCCTACGAGCAGTACTTC. Its protein product is CASSPTLGTSYEQYF.

V and J are TRBV18 and TRBJ1-1; 8 positions agree with TRBD1. The CDR3 is made up of 15 amino acids. V was clipped by 3 bases and J by 5 bases; unmatched bases: 8. The germline CDR1 and CDR2 sequences are KGHSH and LQKENI. The CDR3 is CASSPSDRVGTEAFF. The CDR3 DNA reads as TGTGCCAGCTCACCCTCGGACAGGGTGGGAACTGAAGCTTTCTTT.

In its sample, this clone was seen a few times. The V call is TRBV18, the J call TRBJ1-1; D not resolved. The CDR3 extends over 15 amino acids. From germline, CDR1 is KGHSH and CDR2 LQKENI. V was cut by 6 bases and J by 0 bases, with 14 bases left in between. The CDR3 nucleotides are TGTGCCAGCTCCCCCAGTTACGCAATGAACACTGAAGCTTTCTTT. Protein product: CASSPSYAMNTEAFF.

As DNA, the CDR3 is TGTGCCAGCAGCTTCAACATGAACTATGGCTACACCTTC. It encodes CASSFNMNYGYTF. The J gene is TRBJ1-2, the V gene TRBV6-1; D is unclear. V lost 6 bases to trimming and J lost 2 bases, with 10 bases between them. The CDR3 spans 13 residues. The V gene's germline CDR1 is MNHNS and CDR2 SASEGT.

The V gene is TRBV9, the J gene TRBJ1-1, with a tentative D call TRBD1 (6 bases). From germline, CDR1 is SGDLS and CDR2 YYNGEE. V was shortened by 0 bases and J by 5 bases, with 8 bases between the two germline ends. CDR3 length: 13 amino acids. This chain's CDR3 is CASSVVGQTEAFF. In DNA, the CDR3 is TGTGCCAGCAGCGTAGTAGGACAGACTGAAGCTTTCTTT.

The chain recombines TRBV7-3 with TRBJ2-1, with 9 bases that match TRBD2. Germline V gene data show CDR1 as SGHTA and CDR2 as FQGTGA. Germline trimming cut 5 bases from V and 4 bases from J; bases unmatched to any gene: 6. The CDR3 spans 15 residues. For the CDR3, the DNA is TGTGCCAGCAGCCGGGCGGGAGGGTTGTACAATGAGCAGTTCTTC. As protein: CASSRAGGLYNEQFF.

This rearrangement joins TRBV28 to TRBJ2-4; 7 bases fit TRBD2. V dropped 7 bases and J dropped 2; count of bases not matched to a gene: 14. This CDR3 contains 17 residues. CDR1 is MDHEN and CDR2 is SYDVKM in the germline V gene. The CDR3 spells CASTLAGRGETKNIQYF. The CDR3, as DNA: TGTGCCAGCACCCTGGCAGGGAGGGGTGAAACCAAAAACATTCAGTACTTC.

The chain joins TRBV9 to TRBJ1-1, with D perhaps matching TRBD1 (5 bases). This CDR3 is 13 amino acids long. Germline assignment: CDR1 SGDLS and CDR2 YYNGEE. V was pared by 5 bases and J by 0 bases, with 8 bases between. The CDR3 region has the DNA TGTGCCAGCAGTGGACAACTGAACACTGAAGCTTTCTTT. This translates into CASSGQLNTEAFF.